These 6 T cell receptor beta chains came from one sample sequenced in a study of cytomegalovirus exposure and HLA in healthy donors. Both 60 Vbeta primers and 13 Jbeta primers went into the PCR. TCRdb's copy holds only in-frame clones and misses some; the assay was immunoSEQ multiplex PCR. The sample has 74,000 or so clones; roughly 75% are singletons. The source material was PBMCs. These receptors all come from a woman between 40 and 50 years old in good health and CMV-seronegative.

V is TRBV29-1 and J is TRBJ1-1; D is uncertain. Germline V lookup: CDR1 SQVTM, CDR2 ANQGSEA. This CDR3 contains 12 residues. Deletions cut 7 bases from V and 1 base from J, with 10 bases between. CDR3 sequence: CSADIRNTEAFF. The CDR3 DNA follows: TGCAGCGCAGACATTAGGAACACTGAAGCTTTCTTT.

This chain uses TRBV9 with TRBJ2-5; 7 bases align to TRBD1. V shed 4 bases, J shed 3 bases, and the junction held 6 bases outside the gene matches. Germline V lookup: CDR1 SGDLS, CDR2 YYNGEE. The CDR3 length is 14 residues. This CDR3 reads CASSPRQGEETQYF. CDR3 DNA sequence: TGTGCCAGCAGCCCCCGGCAGGGGGAAGAGACCCAGTACTTC.

The gene calls are TRBV30 and TRBJ1-3; D not resolved. Trimming took off 5 bases at V and 2 bases at J, with 10 bases between the two ends. Germline assignment: CDR1 GTSNPN and CDR2 SVGIG (reference sequence). The CDR3 consists of 13 residues. DNA for the CDR3: TGTGCCTGGGGGAGGGAACCTGGAAACACCATATATTTT. As protein: CAWGREPGNTIYF. Drawing the rest from reference TRBV30 and TRBJ1-3, the complete variable domain is SQTIHQWPATLVQPVGSPLSLECTVEGTSNPNLYWYRQAAGRGLQLLFYSVGIGQISSEVPQNLSASRPQDRQFILSSKKLLLSDSGFYLCAWGREPGNTIYFGEGSWLTVV.

The V and J genes are TRBV30 and TRBJ1-2, with D uncertain. The CDR3 consists of 14 residues. Germline-derived CDR1 and CDR2 are GTSNPN and SVGIG (reference sequence). V was pared by 1 base and J by 7 bases, with 16 bases between. The CDR3 protein is CAWSGLREAGGYTF. The CDR3 DNA reads as TGTGCCTGGAGTGGGCTTCGGGAGGCGGGTGGCTACACCTTC.

The rearrangement joins TRBV5-1 to TRBJ2-3; TRBD2 matches at 10 bases. The V and J ends lost 5 bases and 2 bases, in that order; junction bases with no gene match: 2. The CDR3 totals 14 residues. Germline V gene data show CDR1 as SGHRS and CDR2 as YFSETQ. CDR3 nucleotide sequence: TGCGCCAGCAGTAGCGGGGGGCCCACAGATACGCAGTATTTT. This gives the protein CASSSGGPTDTQYF.

This clone was observed once. The genes are TRBV4-3 and TRBJ2-7; a possible D gene is TRBD2 (6 bases). Germline CDR1 is LGHNA and CDR2 is YSLEER. The CDR3 has 15 residues. Trimming pared 4 bases from V and 7 bases from J, leaving 20 bases between. For the CDR3, the DNA is TGCGCCAGCAGCCCCGGCGGGACCGAATCCAGGGAGCAGTACTTC. Translated: CASSPGGTESREQYF.